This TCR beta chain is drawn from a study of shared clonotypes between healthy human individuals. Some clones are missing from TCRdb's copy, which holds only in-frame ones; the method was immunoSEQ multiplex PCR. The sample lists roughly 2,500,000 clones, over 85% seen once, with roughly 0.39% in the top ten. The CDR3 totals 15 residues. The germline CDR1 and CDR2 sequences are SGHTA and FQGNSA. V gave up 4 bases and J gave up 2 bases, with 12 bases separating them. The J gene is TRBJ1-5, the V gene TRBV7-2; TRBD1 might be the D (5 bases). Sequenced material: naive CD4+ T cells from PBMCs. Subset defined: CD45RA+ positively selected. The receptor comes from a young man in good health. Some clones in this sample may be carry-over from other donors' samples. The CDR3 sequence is CASSSPGDGNQPQHF. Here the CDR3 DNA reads TGTGCCAGCAGCTCGCCGGGGGATGGCAATCAGCCCCAGCATTTT.